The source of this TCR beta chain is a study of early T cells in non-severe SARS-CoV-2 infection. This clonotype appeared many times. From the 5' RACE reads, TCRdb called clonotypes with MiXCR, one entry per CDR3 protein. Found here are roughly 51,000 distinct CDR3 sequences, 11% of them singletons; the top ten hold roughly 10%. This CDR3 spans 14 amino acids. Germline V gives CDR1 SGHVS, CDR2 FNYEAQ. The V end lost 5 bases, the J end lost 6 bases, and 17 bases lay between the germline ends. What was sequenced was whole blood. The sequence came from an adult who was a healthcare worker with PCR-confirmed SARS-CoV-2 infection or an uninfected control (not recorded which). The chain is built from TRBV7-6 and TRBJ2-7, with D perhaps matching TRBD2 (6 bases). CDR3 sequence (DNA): TGTGCCAGCAGCCGCGGCGGAGGGGCCGGCGAGCAGTACTTC. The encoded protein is CASSRGGGAGEQYF.